What follows describes a single T cell receptor beta chain. What it binds is not known. The germline V gene has CDR1 SGHDT and CDR2 YYEEEE. This CDR3 is 11 amino acids long. Trimming pared 1 base from V and 5 bases from J, leaving 3 bases between. These data are taken from a study of PD-1 blockade in mismatch repair-deficient tumors. Whole-study context: All were previously treated, progressing patients with about 11 mismatch repair-deficient cancer types. Points from the study as a whole: Tumor-resident clones, often undetectable pretreatment in blood, expanded then contracted after pembrolizumab.

Assay: immunoSEQ multiplex PCR; the TCRdb copy retains only in-frame clones and omits some. The sample consists of around 120,000 clones, about 88% of them appearing once. All patients were mismatch repair deficient, assessed by either PCR or immunohistochemistry. The clonotype comes from an adult with mismatch repair-deficient cancer. The chain links TRBV5-6 to TRBJ2-5; D not resolved. Sequencing used peripheral blood, obtained approximately 72 weeks after starting pembrolizumab. CDR3 loop: CASSLSETQYF. DNA for the CDR3: TGTGCCAGCAGCTTGAGTGAGACCCAGTACTTC.